The 14 T cell receptor beta chains below all came from one sample that was sequenced in a study of patients and donors after allogeneic stem cell transplantation. One entry per CDR3 protein results from TCRdb running MiXCR on the RT-PCR reads. This sample has approximately 430,000 distinct CDR3 sequences, with 16% found just once. Input material: blood, either unsorted or a sorted T cell fraction (not recorded which). The source is a human donor who was either an allogeneic HSCT recipient or a stem cell or donor lymphocyte infusion donor (not recorded which). It is not recorded whose cells these are; they may come from a transplant donor.

This clonotype was observed at least ten times. The rearrangement links TRBV29-1 to TRBJ2-7, with TRBD1 identical over 10 bases. The junction had 4 bases not matched to a gene; V was cut back by 4 bases and J by 4 bases. The CDR3 covers 13 residues. From germline, CDR1 is SQVTM and CDR2 ANQGSEA. The CDR3 protein is CSVGDRGLYEQYF. CDR3 DNA sequence: TGCAGCGTTGGGGACAGGGGTCTATACGAGCAGTACTTC.

This clonotype has only a few counts. The gene calls are TRBV19 and TRBJ2-7; D uncertain. V was cut by 4 bases and J by 2 bases, with 15 bases left in between. The germline gives CDR1 LNHDA, CDR2 SQIVND (reference sequence). CDR3 length equals 15 residues. The CDR3 sequence is CASSTLTGIAYEQYF. CDR3 DNA: TGTGCCAGTAGTACCCTGACGGGCATCGCCTACGAGCAGTACTTC. The full variable domain, rest sourced from reference TRBV19 and TRBJ2-7, is DGGITQSPKYLFRKEGQNVTLSCEQNLNHDAMYWYRQDPGQGLRLIYYSQIVNDFQKGDIAEGYSVSREKKESFPLTVTSAQKNPTAFYLCASSTLTGIAYEQYFGPGTRLTVT.

In this sample, this clonotype turned up a few times. CDR3 residues: CASSWDRGNSPLHF. CDR3 DNA: TGCGCCAGCAGCTGGGACAGGGGTAATTCACCCCTCCACTTT. V usage is TRBV5-1 and J usage is TRBJ1-6, with 10 bases identical to TRBD1. Germline CDR1 reads SGHRS; CDR2 reads YFSETQ. V lost 3 bases and J lost 6; bases outside the gene matches: 0. The CDR3 extends over 14 amino acids.

This clonotype was detected only once. The chain carries TRBV11-1 and TRBJ2-7; D possibly corresponds to TRBD1 (6 bases). Germline CDR1 reads SGHAT; CDR2 reads FQDESV (reference sequence). V was shortened by 1 base and J by 4 bases, with 32 bases between the two germline ends. The CDR3 is made up of 21 amino acids. In nucleotides, the CDR3 is TGTGCCAGCAGCTTAGAGGGGGTCTGGCTGGACGCCTCAGGAGGCAAGTACGAGCAGTACTTC. It codes for CASSLEGVWLDASGGKYEQYF.

This clonotype was detected a few times. The chain is built from TRBV10-3 and TRBJ2-7; D not resolved. V lost 4 bases and J lost 3, with 7 bases in between. The CDR3 sequence is 12 residues long. Germline V CDR1 and CDR2: ENHRY, SYGVKD. CDR3 bases: TGTGCCATCAGTGGGACCGGCTACGAGCAGTACTTC. This codes for CAISGTGYEQYF.

The sample holds a few counts of this clonotype. The chain is built from TRBV6-1 and TRBJ2-7, with 7 bases identical to TRBD1. CDR1 and CDR2 from the germline V gene are MNHNS and SASEGT. V trimming: 5 bases; J trimming: 0 bases; junction bases outside the gene matches: 4. This CDR3 spans 14 amino acids. CDR3 loop: CASSRQGTSYEQYF. The CDR3 nucleotides are TGTGCCAGCAGTCGACAGGGCACCTCCTACGAGCAGTACTTC.

This chain uses TRBV6-5 with TRBJ2-5; D remains unclear. There are 12 residues in the CDR3. Germline CDR1 MNHEY, CDR2 SVGAGI. Trimming left V 0 bases short and J 2 bases short, with 1 base between. CDR3 residues: CASSYSQETQYF. The CDR3 DNA is TGTGCCAGCAGTTACTCACAAGAGACCCAGTACTTC.

The chain recombines TRBV20-1 with TRBJ2-3; 11 positions match TRBD2. Unmatched junction bases numbered 9, after V lost 1 base and J lost 6 bases. This CDR3 comprises 16 residues. Germline lookup yields CDR1 DFQATT and CDR2 SNEGSKA (reference sequence). CDR3 coding DNA: TGCAGTGCTAGAGGTACTAGCGGGGGCCTCTCGGATACGCAGTATTTT. Encoded protein: CSARGTSGGLSDTQYF.

The rearrangement links TRBV6-2 or TRBV6-3 to TRBJ2-6; D could derive from TRBD1 or TRBD2 (5 bases each). The V gene lost 0 bases and the J gene lost 1 base, with 13 bases spanning the gap. CDR1 MNHEY and CDR2 SVGEGT come from the germline V gene. The CDR3 has 18 amino acids. CDR3 loop: CASSYSGRTISGANVLTF. The DNA of the CDR3 is TGTGCCAGCAGTTACTCGGGACGTACTATTTCTGGGGCCAACGTCCTGACTTTC.

This clonotype was found many times. V is TRBV12-3 or TRBV12-4 and J is TRBJ2-3; 7 positions agree with TRBD1. The CDR3 loop spans 18 amino acids. The V and J ends lost 5 bases and 1 base, in that order; junction bases with no gene match: 15. The CDR3 coding sequence is TGTGCCAGCAGTCGAAGGCGACAGGGACAGCTGGGCACAGATACGCAGTATTTT. It specifies CASSRRRQGQLGTDTQYF.

This clonotype was seen a few times. The chain employs TRBV5-6 and TRBJ2-1; D is possibly TRBD1 (6 bases). The CDR3 contains 17 residues. Germline V lookup: CDR1 SGHDT, CDR2 YYEEEE. V was pared by 0 bases and J by 0 bases, with 13 bases between. This chain's CDR3 is CASSLAAGDFSYNEQFF. In DNA, the CDR3 is TGTGCCAGCAGCTTGGCGGCAGGGGATTTCTCCTACAATGAGCAGTTCTTC. Full variable domain (missing parts from reference TRBV5-6 and TRBJ2-1): DAGVTQSPTHLIKTRGQQVTLRCSPKSGHDTVSWYQQALGQGPQFIFQYYEEEERQRGNFPDRFSGHQFPNYSSELNVNALLLGDSALYLCASSLAAGDFSYNEQFFGPGTRLTVL.

There are a few counts of this clonotype. The rearrangement uses TRBV9 and TRBJ2-1; 7 bases map to TRBD2. The V segment lost 4 bases and the J segment 0 bases; nucleotides outside the gene matches: 10. CDR1 and CDR2 (germline): SGDLS, YYNGEE. The CDR3 totals 17 residues. CDR3 sequence: CASSPPAGGSSYNEQFF. CDR3 bases: TGTGCCAGCAGCCCCCCGGCGGGCGGGAGCTCCTACAATGAGCAGTTCTTC.

The V and J genes are TRBV6-1 and TRBJ2-3; D is ambiguous. The V end lost 6 bases, the J end lost 0 bases, and 7 bases lay between the germline ends. Germline-derived CDR1 and CDR2 are MNHNS and SASEGT. There are 13 residues in the CDR3. Written as DNA, the CDR3 is TGTGCCAGCAGGAGACTGAGCACAGATACGCAGTATTTT. Protein sequence: CASRRLSTDTQYF.

This sequence joins TRBV9 and TRBJ1-5, with D unclear. Germline V gives CDR1 SGDLS, CDR2 YYNGEE. The V end was cut by 0 bases, the J end by 0 bases, with 19 bases between. CDR3 length: 19 amino acids. The CDR3 coding sequence is TGTGCCAGCAGCGTAGTAGGGCCCCCGCGGGTGTATAGCAATCAGCCCCAGCATTTT. Translating gives CASSVVGPPRVYSNQPQHF.